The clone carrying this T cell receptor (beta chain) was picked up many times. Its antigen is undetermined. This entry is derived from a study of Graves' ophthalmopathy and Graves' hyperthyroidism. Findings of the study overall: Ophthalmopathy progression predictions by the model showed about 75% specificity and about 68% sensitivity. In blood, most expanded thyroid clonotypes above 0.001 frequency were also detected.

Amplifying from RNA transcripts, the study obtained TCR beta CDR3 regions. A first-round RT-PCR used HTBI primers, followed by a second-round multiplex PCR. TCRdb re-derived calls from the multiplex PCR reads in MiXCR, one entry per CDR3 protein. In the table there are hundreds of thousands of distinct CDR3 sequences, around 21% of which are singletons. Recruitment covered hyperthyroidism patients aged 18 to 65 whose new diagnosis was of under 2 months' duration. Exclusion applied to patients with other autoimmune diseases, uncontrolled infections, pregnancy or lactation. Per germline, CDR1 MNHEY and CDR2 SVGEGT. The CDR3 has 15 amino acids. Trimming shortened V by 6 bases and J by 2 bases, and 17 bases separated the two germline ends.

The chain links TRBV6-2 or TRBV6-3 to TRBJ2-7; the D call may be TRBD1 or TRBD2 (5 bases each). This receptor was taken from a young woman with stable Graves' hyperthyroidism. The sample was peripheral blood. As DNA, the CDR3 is TGTGCCAGCAGGCCGGCCGGGACGGCGGCCTACGAGCAGTACTTC. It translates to CASRPAGTAAYEQYF.